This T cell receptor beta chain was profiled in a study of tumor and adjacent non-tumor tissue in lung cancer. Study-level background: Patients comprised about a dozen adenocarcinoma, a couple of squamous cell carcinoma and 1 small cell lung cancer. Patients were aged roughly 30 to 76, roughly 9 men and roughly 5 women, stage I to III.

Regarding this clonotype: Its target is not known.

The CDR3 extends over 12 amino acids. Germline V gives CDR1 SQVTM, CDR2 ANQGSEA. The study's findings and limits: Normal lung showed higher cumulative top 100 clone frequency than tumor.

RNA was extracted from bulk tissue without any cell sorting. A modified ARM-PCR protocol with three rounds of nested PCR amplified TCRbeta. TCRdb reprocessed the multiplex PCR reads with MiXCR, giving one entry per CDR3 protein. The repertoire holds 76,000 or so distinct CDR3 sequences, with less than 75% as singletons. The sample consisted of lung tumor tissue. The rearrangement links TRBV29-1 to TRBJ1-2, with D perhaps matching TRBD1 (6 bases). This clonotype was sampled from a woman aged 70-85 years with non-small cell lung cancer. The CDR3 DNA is TGCATCGATGAGTCAGGGGCCGGTGGCTACACCTTC. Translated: CIDESGAGGYTF.